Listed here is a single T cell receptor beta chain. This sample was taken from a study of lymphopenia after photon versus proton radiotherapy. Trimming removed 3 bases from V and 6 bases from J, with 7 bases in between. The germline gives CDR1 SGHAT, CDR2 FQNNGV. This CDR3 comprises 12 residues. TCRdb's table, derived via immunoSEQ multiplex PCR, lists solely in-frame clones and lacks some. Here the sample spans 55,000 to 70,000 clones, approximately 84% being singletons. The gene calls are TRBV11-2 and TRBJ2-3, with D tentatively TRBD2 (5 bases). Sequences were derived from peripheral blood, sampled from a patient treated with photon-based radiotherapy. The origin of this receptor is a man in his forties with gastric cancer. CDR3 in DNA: TGTGCCAGCAGCTTCGAGGGCGATACGCAGTATTTT. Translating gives CASSFEGDTQYF. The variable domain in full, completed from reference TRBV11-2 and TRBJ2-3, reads EAGVAQSPRYKIIEKRQSVAFWCNPISGHATLYWYQQILGQGPKLLIQFQNNGVVDDSQLPKDRFSAERLKGVDSTLKIQPAKLEDSAVYLCASSFEGDTQYFGPGTRLTVL.